This T cell receptor (beta chain) was profiled in a study of blood T cell repertoires in COVID-19. Looking at the study overall: Some COVID-19 samples were acute and others convalescent; all came from the United States, Italy and Spain. PBMCs, B-cell-depleted T cells, or T cells provided the cDNA or gDNA that made up the material.

Per the original methods: Quantification of nucleated cells was approximated via reference gene primer amplification. Profiled with immunoSEQ multiplex PCR; TCRdb holds only in-frame clones, not every one. V, J and clone size reflect that table, while D and trimming were determined from the DNA. The table records about 250,000 clones, 87% of them present only once. In terms of age and location, participants ranged from about 18 to 100 years and lived in approximately 26 US areas. From germline, CDR1 is SEHNR and CDR2 FQNEAQ (reference sequence). V lost 5 bases and J 3 bases, leaving 17 bases between the germline ends. The CDR3 spans 16 residues.

The sample taken for sequencing was PBMCs or T cells enriched from blood (not recorded which). The clonotype comes from a woman in her 30s with acute COVID-19. This sequence joins TRBV7-9 and TRBJ1-3; D gene ambiguous. The CDR3 loop reads CASSVTPGVGGNTIYF. In nucleotides, the CDR3 is TGTGCCAGCAGCGTAACCCCGGGAGTGGGTGGAAACACCATATATTTT.